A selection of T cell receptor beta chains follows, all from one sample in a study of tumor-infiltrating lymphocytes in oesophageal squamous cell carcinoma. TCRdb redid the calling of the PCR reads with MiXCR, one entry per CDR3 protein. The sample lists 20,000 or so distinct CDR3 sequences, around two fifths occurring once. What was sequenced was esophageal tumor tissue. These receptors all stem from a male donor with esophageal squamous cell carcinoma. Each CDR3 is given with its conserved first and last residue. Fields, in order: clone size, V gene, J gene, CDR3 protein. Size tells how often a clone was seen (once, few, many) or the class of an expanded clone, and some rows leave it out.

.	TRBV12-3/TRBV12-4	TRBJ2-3	CASSLAAAGDTQYF
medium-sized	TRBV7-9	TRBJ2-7	CASSPGTGTYEQYF
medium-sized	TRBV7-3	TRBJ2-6	CASLVSGANVLTF
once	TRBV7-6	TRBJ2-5	CASSPQAGGQETQYF
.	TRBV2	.	CASSDGQGNKNIQYF
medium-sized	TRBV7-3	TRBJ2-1	CASSRGLAGALGEQFF
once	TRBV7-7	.	CASSLGQGQQETQYF
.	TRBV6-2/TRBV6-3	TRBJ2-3	CASSPGTATRTQYF
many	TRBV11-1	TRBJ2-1	CASSFETGYNEQFF
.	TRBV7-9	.	CASSPTNVRTNTEAFF
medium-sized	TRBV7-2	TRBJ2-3	CASSPRKGAIADTQYF
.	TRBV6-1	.	CASSYVRDRGLETQYF
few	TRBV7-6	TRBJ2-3	CASSLESPDTQYF
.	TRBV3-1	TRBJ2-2	CASSQLLAGGELFF
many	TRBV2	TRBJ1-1	CASRLQQGPNTEAFF
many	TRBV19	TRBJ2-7	CASSLGSSGPYEQYF
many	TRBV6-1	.	CASSEAKGGGIAGEQYF
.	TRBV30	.	CAWSTPLAGGYYEQYF
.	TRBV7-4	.	CASSLITTYEQYF